The rows below give T cell receptor beta chains drawn from one sample of a study of blood T cell repertoires in COVID-19. The table came from immunoSEQ multiplex PCR; TCRdb's copy has only in-frame clones and leaves some out. Counted here are about 92,000 clones, roughly 80% occurring once; the ten biggest clones make up around a tenth. The material sequenced was peripheral blood. The receptors come from a woman in her sixties or seventies with acute or convalescent COVID-19. The CDR3 runs from the conserved cysteine through the conserved F or W. D genes are given only for firm matches. Size is stated for part of the rows, as once, few or many counts, or as a class when the clone is expanded.

abundance	j_gene	len	d_gene	v_gene	CDR3aa	CDR3nt
-	TRBJ1-1	16	-	TRBV3-1/TRBV3-2	CASSLGRGRPRTEAFF	TGTGCCAGCAGCCTAGGTAGGGGTAGGCCCCGCACTGAAGCTTTCTTT
-	TRBJ1-2	15	TRBD1	TRBV6-5	CASSSGQGANYGYTF	TGTGCCAGCAGTTCGGGACAGGGCGCTAACTATGGCTACACCTTC
-	TRBJ1-2	14	TRBD1	TRBV6-5	CASRPTGTGKGYTF	TGTGCCAGCAGGCCCACCGGGACAGGGAAGGGCTACACCTTC
-	TRBJ2-5	14	-	TRBV6-5	CASKGGIGPETQYF	TGTGCCAGCAAAGGCGGGATAGGTCCAGAGACCCAGTACTTC
-	TRBJ1-2	15	-	TRBV9	CASSVYRGGPYGYTF	TGTGCCAGCAGCGTCTACCGAGGAGGGCCCTATGGCTACACCTTC
-	TRBJ2-7	16	TRBD1	TRBV11-2	CASSLEVGTGNYEQYF	TGTGCCAGCAGCTTAGAGGTGGGGACAGGGAACTACGAGCAGTACTTC
-	TRBJ2-1	15	-	TRBV5-4	CASSLGAANYNEQFF	TGTGCCAGCAGCTTGGGGGCAGCTAACTACAATGAGCAGTTCTTC
-	TRBJ2-3	12	-	TRBV2	CASSGQWDTQYF	TGTGCCAGCAGTGGTCAGTGGGATACGCAGTATTTT
-	TRBJ2-1	14	TRBD1	TRBV29-1	CSVGQGTFYNEQFF	TGCAGCGTGGGACAGGGCACTTTCTACAATGAGCAGTTCTTC
-	TRBJ2-1	16	-	TRBV7-3	CASSLTGTVSYNEQFF	TGTGCCAGCAGCTTGACGGGGACTGTCTCCTACAATGAGCAGTTCTTC
-	TRBJ2-3	15	TRBD2	TRBV6-5	CASSYSGGYTDTQYF	TGTGCCAGCAGTTACTCGGGGGGGTACACAGATACGCAGTATTTT
-	TRBJ1-5	16	TRBD1	TRBV19	CASSPPLQGTPRPQHF	TGTGCCAGTAGTCCTCCTCTACAGGGGACCCCGAGGCCCCAGCATTTT
-	TRBJ2-5	15	-	TRBV3-1/TRBV3-2	CASSQYSTRQETQYF	TGTGCCAGCAGCCAGTATTCGACACGGCAAGAGACCCAGTACTTC
-	TRBJ1-2	16	-	TRBV5-1	CASSFSLTTANYGYTF	TGCGCCAGCAGCTTCTCTCTCACCACAGCTAACTATGGCTACACCTTC
-	TRBJ2-3	17	TRBD2	TRBV3-1/TRBV3-2	CASSQDGIAGLADTQYF	TGTGCCAGCAGCCAAGATGGTATAGCGGGGTTGGCAGATACGCAGTATTTT
-	TRBJ2-7	12	-	TRBV7-9	CASSLGTYEQYF	TGTGCCAGCAGCTTAGGGACATACGAGCAGTACTTC
-	TRBJ1-1	14	-	TRBV19	CASNPSPMNTEAFF	TGTGCCAGTAACCCTTCACCTATGAACACTGAAGCTTTCTTT
-	TRBJ1-2	13	-	TRBV4-2	CASSQGGREGYTF	TGTGCCAGCAGCCAAGGAGGTAGGGAGGGCTACACCTTC
-	TRBJ1-1	14	TRBD1	TRBV3-1/TRBV3-2	CASSQGQGRGKAFF	TGTGCCAGCAGCCAAGGACAGGGTAGGGGAAAAGCTTTCTTT
-	TRBJ2-7	14	TRBD1	TRBV28	CASLDRGRSYEQYF	TGTGCCAGCTTGGACAGGGGACGCTCCTACGAGCAGTACTTC
few	TRBJ1-4	17	-	TRBV7-6	CASSLGAWGPTNEKLFF	TGTGCCAGCAGCTTAGGGGCGTGGGGCCCAACTAATGAAAAACTGTTTTTT
-	TRBJ1-4	16	-	TRBV4-3	CASSRIGGGGNEKLFF	TGCGCCAGCAGCCGGATCGGGGGGGGAGGTAATGAAAAACTGTTTTTT
few	TRBJ2-1	17	TRBD2	TRBV5-1	CASSSGASLTSYNEQFF	TGCGCCAGCAGCAGCGGGGCCTCCCTCACCTCCTACAATGAGCAGTTCTTC
-	TRBJ2-5	17	TRBD1	TRBV5-5	CASSLYLPGQIKETQYF	TGTGCCAGCAGCTTATATCTTCCGGGACAGATTAAAGAGACCCAGTACTTC
-	TRBJ1-5	13	-	TRBV2	CASSGPLNQPQHF	TGTGCCAGCAGTGGGCCGCTCAATCAGCCCCAGCATTTT
-	TRBJ2-1	17	TRBD2	TRBV3-1/TRBV3-2	CASSPTPSSGSYNEQFF	TGTGCCAGCAGCCCGACACCATCTAGCGGGAGCTACAATGAGCAGTTCTTC